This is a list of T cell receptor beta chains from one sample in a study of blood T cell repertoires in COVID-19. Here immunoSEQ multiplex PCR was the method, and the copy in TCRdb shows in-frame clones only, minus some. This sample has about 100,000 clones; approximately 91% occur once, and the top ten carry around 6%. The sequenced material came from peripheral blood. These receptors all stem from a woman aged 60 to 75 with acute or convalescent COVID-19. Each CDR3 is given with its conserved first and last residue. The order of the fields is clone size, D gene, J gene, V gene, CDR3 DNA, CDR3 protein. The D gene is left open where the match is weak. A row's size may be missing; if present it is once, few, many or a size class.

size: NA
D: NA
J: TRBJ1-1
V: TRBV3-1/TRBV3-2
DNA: TGTGCCAGCAGCCCGGGGAACACTGAAGCTTTCTTT
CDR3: CASSPGNTEAFF

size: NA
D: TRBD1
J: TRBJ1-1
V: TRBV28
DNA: TGTGCCAGCAGTATTGACCGGGACAGGAACGCTTTCTTT
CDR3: CASSIDRDRNAFF

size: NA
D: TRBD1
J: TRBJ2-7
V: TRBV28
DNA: TGTGCCAGCAGTGTACGGACAGGGTCTTTGTACGAGCAGTACTTC
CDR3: CASSVRTGSLYEQYF

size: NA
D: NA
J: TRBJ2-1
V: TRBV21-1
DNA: TGTGCCAGCAGCAAAAGACTAGCGGGCCGTCACAATGAGCAGTTCTTC
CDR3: CASSKRLAGRHNEQFF

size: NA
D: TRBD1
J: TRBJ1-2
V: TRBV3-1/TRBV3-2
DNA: TGTGCCAGCAGCCGCGGACAGGAACAAGGTGGCTACACCTTC
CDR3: CASSRGQEQGGYTF

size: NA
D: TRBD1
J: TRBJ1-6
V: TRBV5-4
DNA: TGTGCCAGCAGCACCGGTGGGACAGTAAATTCACCCCTCCACTTT
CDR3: CASSTGGTVNSPLHF

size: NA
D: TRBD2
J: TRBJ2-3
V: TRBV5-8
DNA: TGTGCCAGCAGCTTGACGCGACTAGCGGGAGCAGATACGCAGTATTTT
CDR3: CASSLTRLAGADTQYF

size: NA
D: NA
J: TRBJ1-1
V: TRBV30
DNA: TGTGCCTGGAGGAGGGAAACCCTCCAAGCTTTCTTT
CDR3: CAWRRETLQAFF

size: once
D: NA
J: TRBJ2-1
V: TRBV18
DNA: TGTGCCAGCTCACCATCAAATTTGGAGACTCAGTTCTTC
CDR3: CASSPSNLETQFF

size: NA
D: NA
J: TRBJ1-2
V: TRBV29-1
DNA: TGCAGCGTTGAGTTAGGGGCCGCTTATGGCTACACCTTC
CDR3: CSVELGAAYGYTF

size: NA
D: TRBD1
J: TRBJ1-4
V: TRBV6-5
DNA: TGTGCCAGCAGGGGACAGCTTAATGAAAAACTGTTTTTT
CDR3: CASRGQLNEKLFF

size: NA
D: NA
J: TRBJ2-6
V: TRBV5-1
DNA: TGCGCCAGCAGCTTGGGACAGCCGAACTCTGGGGCCAACGTCCTGACTTTC
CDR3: CASSLGQPNSGANVLTF

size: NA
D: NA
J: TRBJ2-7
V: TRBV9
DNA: TGTGCCAGCAGCGTAGGGACAGATGAGGCCTACGAGCAGTACTTC
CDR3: CASSVGTDEAYEQYF

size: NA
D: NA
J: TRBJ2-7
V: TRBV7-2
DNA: TGTGCCAGCAGCGAAAGTGCGGAGGGCGGCTACGAGCAGTACTTC
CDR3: CASSESAEGGYEQYF